The 20 T cell receptor beta chains below come from one sample, sequenced in a study of CD8 T cells in Susac syndrome. After extraction with the RNeasy kit, about 0.45 to 1 ug of the RNA was reverse transcribed using random hexamers. A single record per CDR3 protein comes from TCRdb applying MiXCR to the immunoSEQ multiplex PCR reads. This table holds 110,000 or so distinct CDR3 sequences, approximately 93% found once. Sequencing was carried out using CD4+ T cells from PBMCs. Every receptor here comes from a human donor with multiple sclerosis.

The rearrangement joins TRBV5-1 to TRBJ2-5, with D uncertain. The V gene's germline CDR1 is SGHRS and CDR2 YFSETQ. V was clipped by 1 base and J by 4 bases, with 11 bases between them. The CDR3 runs to 14 residues. CDR3: CASSLRSGSETQYF. Here the CDR3 DNA reads TGCGCCAGCAGCTTGCGCTCGGGCTCAGAGACCCAGTACTTC.

V and J are TRBV5-1 and TRBJ1-5, with D maybe TRBD1 (5 bases). The CDR3 runs 15 residues. Germline V gene sequence: CDR1 SGHRS, CDR2 YFSETQ. V was clipped by 0 bases and J by 2 bases, with 9 bases between them. In nucleotides, the CDR3 is TGCGCCAGCAGCTTGGCCCCGGGGGGCAATCAGCCCCAGCATTTT. Translating it yields CASSLAPGGNQPQHF.

CDR3 in amino acids: CASSPLQGEKLFF. CDR3 coding DNA: TGTGCCAGCAGCCCCCTACAAGGGGAAAAACTGTTTTTT. The chain links TRBV7-2 to TRBJ1-4, with D hard to call. CDR3 length equals 13 residues. Trimming stripped 5 bases from V and 8 bases from J, with 12 bases between. Germline values: CDR1 SGHTA, CDR2 FQGNSA. The full variable domain, rest sourced from reference TRBV7-2 and TRBJ1-4, is GAGVSQSPSNKVTEKGKDVELRCDPISGHTALYWYRQSLGQGLEFLIYFQGNSAPDKSGLPSDRFSAERTGGSVSTLTIQRTQQEDSAVYLCASSPLQGEKLFFGSGTQLSVL.

This rearrangement joins TRBV18 to TRBJ2-3; TRBD1 matches 8 bases. Trimming at V came to 3 bases and at J to 1 base, leaving 3 bases not matched to a gene. Germline CDR1 and CDR2: KGHSH and LQKENI. The CDR3 length is 15 residues. CDR3 in DNA: TGTGCCAGCTCACCTCAGGGGGCAGGCACAGATACGCAGTATTTT. Encoded protein: CASSPQGAGTDTQYF.

V usage is TRBV6-1 and J usage is TRBJ2-3; a weak D match, TRBD1 (6 bases). The CDR3 covers 14 residues. The V gene lost 5 bases and the J gene lost 2 bases, with 11 bases spanning the gap. CDR1 and CDR2 (germline): MNHNS, SASEGT. Here the CDR3 reads CASSRQALTDTQYF. The CDR3 DNA is TGTGCCAGCAGTAGACAGGCCCTCACAGATACGCAGTATTTT.

The chain employs TRBV3-1 and TRBJ2-4; 14 bases are shared with TRBD2. The junction had 12 bases not matched to a gene; V was cut back by 4 bases and J by 7 bases. Germline V gene lookup returns CDR1 LGHDT and CDR2 YNNKEL (reference sequence). This CDR3 comprises 18 residues. The CDR3 DNA follows: TGTGCCAGCAGCCCACTCGGACTAGCGGGGGGAGGGCTGAACATTCAGTACTTC. It is translated as CASSPLGLAGGGLNIQYF.

The chain couples TRBV4-3 to TRBJ2-7; D remains ambiguous. The V and J ends lost 2 bases and 6 bases respectively, with 11 bases between them. The CDR3 totals 13 residues. The germline V gene has CDR1 LGHNA and CDR2 YSLEER. CDR3: CASSQNLKGEQYF. In DNA, the CDR3 is TGCGCCAGCAGCCAAAACCTGAAGGGCGAGCAGTACTTC.

The V and J genes are TRBV19 and TRBJ2-3; no firm D call. The V gene lost 3 bases and the J gene lost 2 bases, with 15 bases spanning the gap. This CDR3 region has 16 residues. Per germline, CDR1 LNHDA and CDR2 SQIVND (reference sequence). CDR3 DNA: TGTGCCAGTAGTATGTTTGCTTCTGGTAACACAGATACGCAGTATTTT. Encoded protein: CASSMFASGNTDTQYF.

The genes are TRBV2 and TRBJ1-5, with 7 bases matching TRBD1. V lost 4 bases to trimming and J lost 3 bases; unmatched junction nucleotides: 3. This CDR3 is built from 14 residues. Germline CDR1 SNHLY, CDR2 FYNNEI. This chain's CDR3 is CASSVQGDNQPQHF. CDR3 nucleotide sequence: TGTGCCAGCAGTGTCCAGGGGGACAATCAGCCCCAGCATTTT.

This clonotype was detected once. The chain links TRBV5-1 to TRBJ2-1, with 8 bases aligning to TRBD1. This CDR3 comprises 15 residues. Germline V lookup: CDR1 SGHRS, CDR2 YFSETQ. The V and J ends lost 4 bases and 6 bases, in that order; junction bases with no gene match: 9. DNA of the CDR3: TGCGCCAGCAGCGTTGACAGGGGCATTGGCAATGAGCAGTTCTTC. Amino acid sequence: CASSVDRGIGNEQFF.

The rearrangement uses TRBV9 and TRBJ2-5; no firm D call. The CDR3 loop spans 13 amino acids. The V gene's germline CDR1 is SGDLS and CDR2 YYNGEE. V dropped 3 bases and J dropped 5 bases, with 11 bases sitting between them. CDR3 in amino acids: CASSGGVMETQYF. The CDR3 DNA follows: TGTGCCAGCAGCGGTGGGGTAATGGAGACCCAGTACTTC.

This CDR3 is CASSGFRTDSPLHF. The CDR3 DNA follows: TGTGCCAGCAGTGGGTTCAGGACCGATTCACCCCTCCACTTT. The V call is TRBV2, the J call TRBJ1-6; D unclear. The ends were cut back, 4 bases at V and 8 bases at J, with 12 bases in the middle. The germline CDR1 and CDR2 sequences are SNHLY and FYNNEI. The CDR3 sequence is 14 residues long.

The chain recombines TRBV25-1 with TRBJ2-3; 8 bases line up with TRBD1. The CDR3 is 18 amino acids. Trimming removed 0 bases from V and 2 bases from J; junction bases left unmatched: 10. Germline V gene sequence: CDR1 MGHDK, CDR2 SYGVNS. CDR3 amino acids: CASSEYPLRGRVTDTQYF. CDR3 coding DNA: TGTGCCAGCAGTGAATATCCCCTCAGGGGGCGCGTCACAGATACGCAGTATTTT.

J is TRBJ2-1 and V is TRBV5-1; a possible D gene is TRBD2 (6 bases). CDR1 SGHRS and CDR2 YFSETQ come from the germline V gene. The CDR3 runs 16 residues. V lost 0 bases and J lost 2, with 12 bases in between. The CDR3 loop reads CASSLARTITYNEQFF. The CDR3 DNA sequence: TGCGCCAGCAGCTTGGCCCGGACTATCACCTACAATGAGCAGTTCTTC. Full variable domain (missing parts from reference TRBV5-1 and TRBJ2-1): KAGVTQTPRYLIKTRGQQVTLSCSPISGHRSVSWYQQTPGQGLQFLFEYFSETQRNKGNFPGRFSGRQFSNSRSEMNVSTLELGDSALYLCASSLARTITYNEQFFGPGTRLTVL.

The chain carries TRBV7-8 and TRBJ2-2; perhaps TRBD1 as D (5 bases). This CDR3 spans 17 amino acids. V shed 10 bases and J shed 2 bases, with 23 bases lying between them. Per germline, CDR1 SGHVS and CDR2 FQNEAQ. The CDR3 spells CATPPALTAINTGELFF. DNA for the CDR3: TGTGCCACCCCCCCCGCCTTGACAGCGATCAACACCGGGGAGCTGTTTTTT.

The chain joins TRBV2 to TRBJ2-1, with 9 bases matching TRBD2. In germline, CDR1 is SNHLY, CDR2 FYNNEI. After removal of 4 bases from V and 6 bases from J, the junction contained 7 bases not matched to a gene. The CDR3 consists of 15 residues. The CDR3 bases are TGTGCCAGCAGTGCTTTAGCGGGGGTCGGCAATGAGCAGTTCTTC. This encodes CASSALAGVGNEQFF.

The chain links TRBV28 to TRBJ1-2; 8 positions agree with TRBD1. Trimming cost V 7 bases and J 6 bases; bases outside gene matches: 10. The germline V gene has CDR1 MDHEN and CDR2 SYDVKM. The CDR3 consists of 14 residues. For the CDR3, the DNA is TGTGCCAGCACAGGGGGCCCCAGAAATCATGGCTACACCTTC. Translation: CASTGGPRNHGYTF.

This chain links TRBV5-5 with TRBJ2-3; D might be TRBD1 or TRBD2, each matching 5 bases. This CDR3 has 15 residues. CDR1 and CDR2 (germline): SGHKS, YYEKEE (reference sequence). The germline V and J ends were trimmed by 4 bases and 1 base, with 13 bases remaining between them. CDR3 region: CASSGWGSGTDTQYF. As DNA, the CDR3 is TGTGCCAGCAGCGGCTGGGGGTCTGGCACAGATACGCAGTATTTT.

This chain joins TRBV19 and TRBJ2-1, with D perhaps TRBD1 or TRBD2 (6 bases each). This CDR3 has 13 amino acids. With 7 bases removed from V and 7 bases from J, the gap between germline ends came to 14 bases. The germline V gene has CDR1 LNHDA and CDR2 SQIVND (reference sequence). The CDR3, as DNA: TGTGCCAGTAATCGCGGAGGGGGGAATGAGCAGTTCTTC. Encoded protein: CASNRGGGNEQFF.

Here the CDR3 reads CATSEGDRQETQYF. Here the CDR3 DNA reads TGTGCCACCAGTGAGGGGGACCGCCAAGAGACCCAGTACTTC. This sequence joins TRBV24-1 and TRBJ2-5; D might be TRBD1 or TRBD2, each matching 5 bases. Trimming stripped 4 bases from V and 1 base from J, with 9 bases between. This CDR3 is built from 14 residues. The V gene's germline CDR1 is KGHDR and CDR2 SFDVKD.